A single sample is the source of the 28 T cell receptor beta chains below, sequenced in a study of patients and donors after allogeneic stem cell transplantation. TCRdb re-called the RT-PCR reads through MiXCR, storing one row per CDR3 protein. The table records 2,500 to 3,000 distinct CDR3 sequences, about 3.7% of them present only once. Material for sequencing was blood, either unsorted or a sorted T cell fraction (not recorded which). These receptors all stem from a human donor who was either an allogeneic HSCT recipient or a stem cell or donor lymphocyte infusion donor (not recorded which). It is not recorded whose cells these are; they may come from a transplant donor.

This clonotype was seen a handful of times. V gene TRBV5-6 combines with J gene TRBJ2-7, with D tentatively TRBD2 (5 bases). Trimming removed 5 bases at V and 2 bases at J, with 8 bases between. This CDR3 spans 12 amino acids. The germline CDR1 and CDR2 sequences are SGHDT and YYEEEE. CDR3 nucleotide sequence: TGTGCCAGCAGTCGGACTGCCTACGAGCAGTACTTC. Protein sequence: CASSRTAYEQYF.

This clonotype appeared many times. The genes are TRBV12-3 or TRBV12-4 and TRBJ1-5; D perhaps matches TRBD1 (5 bases). The V end was cut by 4 bases, the J end by 9 bases, with 16 bases between. This CDR3 is 14 amino acids long. This CDR3 is CASSSLTDRGPQHF. The CDR3, as DNA: TGTGCCAGCAGTTCACTGACGGATAGGGGGCCCCAGCATTTT.

Ten or more counts support this clonotype. This chain joins TRBV19 and TRBJ2-2; the D gene is possibly TRBD2 (5 bases). The CDR3 extends over 16 amino acids. V was trimmed by 4 bases and J by 6 bases, leaving 18 bases between them. The germline V gene encodes CDR1 LNHDA and CDR2 SQIVND (reference sequence). The CDR3: CASSTRVVGVSGELFF. CDR3 bases: TGTGCCAGTAGTACGAGGGTGGTAGGTGTCTCCGGGGAGCTGTTTTTT.

This clonotype showed up many times. This chain joins TRBV20-1 and TRBJ2-7, with D uncertain. The CDR3 contains 13 residues. V was pared by 2 bases and J by 2 bases, with 10 bases between. Germline CDR1 reads DFQATT; CDR2 reads SNEGSKA (reference sequence). The CDR3 sequence is CSARIGGTYEQYF. For the CDR3, the DNA is TGCAGTGCTAGAATTGGTGGGACCTACGAGCAGTACTTC.

This clonotype rates as medium-sized (0.01 to 0.1%). The chain joins TRBV11-2 to TRBJ1-3; possibly TRBD1 for D (5 bases). The CDR3 spans 16 residues. The ends were cut back, 5 bases at V and 0 bases at J, with 14 bases in the middle. Per germline, CDR1 SGHAT and CDR2 FQNNGV. The CDR3 nucleotides read TGTGCCAGCAGCCGCCAAGGGGTTCTCTCTGGAAACACCATATATTTT. Its protein product is CASSRQGVLSGNTIYF.

In its sample, this clonotype was seen many times. The genes are TRBV7-8 and TRBJ2-1; tentatively, D is TRBD1 (5 bases). Germline CDR1 is SGHVS and CDR2 is FQNEAQ. The CDR3 has 13 amino acids. V was shortened by 3 bases and J by 5 bases, with 8 bases between the two germline ends. CDR3 region: CASSFAGHNEQFF. In DNA, the CDR3 is TGTGCCAGCAGCTTCGCAGGGCACAATGAGCAGTTCTTC. The variable domain in full, with the rest retrieved from reference TRBV7-8 and TRBJ2-1, is GAGVSQSPRYKVAKRGQDVALRCDPISGHVSLFWYQQALGQGPEFLTYFQNEAQLDKSGLPSDRFFAERPEGSVSTLKIQRTQQEDSAVYLCASSFAGHNEQFFGPGTRLTVL.

This clonotype has at least ten counts. The chain joins TRBV5-6 to TRBJ2-2; possibly TRBD2 for D (6 bases). This CDR3 has 15 residues. Germline lookup yields CDR1 SGHDT and CDR2 YYEEEE. Trimming cost V 0 bases and J 7 bases, with 13 bases left between them. The CDR3, as DNA: TGTGCCAGCAGCTTGGCTGGGGGGACGGTCGGGGAGCTGTTTTTT. This gives the protein CASSLAGGTVGELFF.

Ten or more counts support this clonotype. V gene TRBV7-6 combines with J gene TRBJ2-2, with TRBD2 matching over 13 bases. With V trimmed by 5 bases and J by 4 bases, 4 bases remained unmatched. CDR3 length equals 16 residues. CDR1 SGHVS and CDR2 FNYEAQ come from the germline V gene. The CDR3 loop reads CASSPGLAGVTGELFF. CDR3 bases: TGTGCCAGCAGCCCCGGACTAGCGGGAGTCACCGGGGAGCTGTTTTTT.

This clonotype was recorded many times. The CDR3 spells CATSKILIPYEQYF. DNA of the CDR3: TGTGCCACCAGCAAAATTCTTATACCTTACGAGCAGTACTTC. The chain recombines TRBV15 with TRBJ2-7; D unclear. This CDR3 is built from 14 residues. Trimming took off 4 bases at V and 4 bases at J, with 14 bases between the two ends. Germline values: CDR1 LNHNV, CDR2 YYDKDF (reference sequence).

This clonotype was observed at least ten times. The gene calls are TRBV7-6 and TRBJ1-2; D is perhaps TRBD1 (6 bases). Germline CDR1 is SGHVS and CDR2 is FNYEAQ. CDR3 size: 13 residues. The V and J ends lost 1 base and 7 bases respectively, with 10 bases between them. The CDR3 DNA reads TGTGCCAGCAGCTTAGGGGCAGGGGTTGGCTACACCTTC. This encodes CASSLGAGVGYTF. Complete variable domain (other parts from reference TRBV7-6 and TRBJ1-2): GAGVSQSPRYKVTKRGQDVALRCDPISGHVSLYWYRQALGQGPEFLTYFNYEAQQDKSGLPNDRFSAERPEGSISTLTIQRTEQRDSAMYRCASSLGAGVGYTFGSGTRLTVV.

This clonotype appeared a few times. This chain joins TRBV2 and TRBJ2-4, with 12 bases that match TRBD2. In germline, CDR1 is SNHLY, CDR2 FYNNEI. V was pared by 11 bases and J by 1 base, with 15 bases of the junction left unmatched. CDR3 length: 18 amino acids. CDR3 sequence (DNA): TGTGCCGCAGCCGAACTAGCGGGAGGATGTAGGGCCAAAAACATTCAGTACTTC. It codes for CAAAELAGGCRAKNIQYF.

By its share, this clonotype is large. The DNA for the CDR3 is TGTGCCAGCAGTTTAATGGCGGGGAGCACAGATACGCAGTATTTT. It codes for CASSLMAGSTDTQYF. The chain employs TRBV12-3 or TRBV12-4 and TRBJ2-3; D may be TRBD2 (6 bases). The CDR3 contains 15 residues. Trimming took off 2 bases at V and 0 bases at J, with 9 bases between the two ends.

This clonotype is medium-sized (0.01 to 0.1%) within its sample. The V call is TRBV9, the J call TRBJ2-7; D tentatively reads TRBD1 or TRBD2 (5 bases each). V was trimmed by 0 bases and J by 0 bases, leaving 19 bases between them. The CDR3 contains 18 residues. The germline V gene encodes CDR1 SGDLS and CDR2 YYNGEE. The CDR3 loop is CASSVGIGVEGSSYEQYF. In DNA form, the CDR3 reads TGTGCCAGCAGCGTAGGGATTGGGGTTGAGGGGAGCTCCTACGAGCAGTACTTC.

The sample holds many counts of this clonotype. This chain connects TRBV12-3 or TRBV12-4 to TRBJ1-1, with a tentative D call TRBD1 (5 bases). This CDR3 comprises 11 residues. V lost 4 bases and J 5 bases, leaving 5 bases between the germline ends. CDR3 sequence reads: CASSWGTEAFF. The CDR3 coding sequence is TGTGCCAGCAGTTGGGGGACTGAAGCTTTCTTT.

This clonotype was seen ten or more times. The V call is TRBV20-1, the J call TRBJ2-1; tentative D call: TRBD2 (7 bases). Germline V gene lookup returns CDR1 DFQATT and CDR2 SNEGSKA (reference sequence). The CDR3 is made up of 15 amino acids. Trimming left V 0 bases short and J 4 bases short, with 13 bases between. The CDR3 reads CSARDLQGGYNEQFF. The CDR3 coding sequence is TGCAGTGCTAGAGATCTACAGGGAGGGTACAATGAGCAGTTCTTC.

This clonotype was picked up many times. The rearrangement links TRBV11-2 to TRBJ2-3; 7 positions match TRBD2. CDR1 SGHAT and CDR2 FQNNGV come from the germline V gene. This CDR3 is built from 17 residues. V dropped 5 bases and J dropped 5; count of bases not matched to a gene: 16. Here the CDR3 DNA reads TGTGCCAGCAGCGGCCTCCTAGCGGTCCACACCGGAGATACGCAGTATTTT. Its protein is CASSGLLAVHTGDTQYF. Drawing the rest from reference TRBV11-2 and TRBJ2-3, the complete variable domain is EAGVAQSPRYKIIEKRQSVAFWCNPISGHATLYWYQQILGQGPKLLIQFQNNGVVDDSQLPKDRFSAERLKGVDSTLKIQPAKLEDSAVYLCASSGLLAVHTGDTQYFGPGTRLTVL.

In this sample, this clonotype turned up many times. The chain joins TRBV3-1 to TRBJ2-3; 9 nucleotides match TRBD2. The germline CDR1 and CDR2 sequences are LGHDT and YNNKEL (reference sequence). CDR3 size: 15 residues. V trimming: 4 bases; J trimming: 2 bases; junction bases outside the gene matches: 4. In nucleotides, the CDR3 is TGTGCCAGCAGCCTAGCGGGAGTGCTCACAGATACGCAGTATTTT. As protein: CASSLAGVLTDTQYF.

There are many counts of this clonotype. The rearrangement joins TRBV6-5 to TRBJ1-2, with a tentative D call TRBD1 (6 bases). Germline V lookup: CDR1 MNHEY, CDR2 SVGAGI. This CDR3 is built from 16 residues. With 0 bases removed from V and 6 bases from J, the gap between germline ends came to 17 bases. The CDR3 DNA reads TGTGCCAGCAGTTACTCGATCCCGCGGGGGGCCAATGGCTACACCTTC. This sequence encodes CASSYSIPRGANGYTF.

Judged by abundance, this clonotype is medium-sized (0.01 to 0.1%). The V call is TRBV10-1, the J call TRBJ2-7; 10 positions match TRBD2. CDR1 and CDR2 from the germline V gene are WNHNN and SYGVQD (reference sequence). CDR3 length: 13 residues. V gave up 4 bases and J gave up 5 bases; unmatched junction bases: 2. The CDR3 DNA follows: TGCGCCAGCAGTGTTCTAGCGGGAGACGAGCAGTACTTC. This sequence encodes CASSVLAGDEQYF.

V gene TRBV10-3 combines with J gene TRBJ2-7; D gene uncertain. Trimming shortened V by 8 bases and J by 5 bases, and 13 bases separated the two germline ends. The CDR3 has 12 residues. Germline loops: CDR1 ENHRY, CDR2 SYGVKD. CDR3 in DNA: TGTGCCATCGGTGGCCGTCGGAACGAGCAGTACTTC. Protein: CAIGGRRNEQYF.

The chain carries TRBV5-1 and TRBJ2-2; 11 bases are a match to TRBD2. There are 16 residues in the CDR3. Per the germline V gene, CDR1 is SGHRS and CDR2 is YFSETQ. Trimming removed 4 bases from V and 6 bases from J; junction bases left unmatched: 8. For the CDR3, the DNA is TGCGCCAGCAGCAGGGTTCTAGCGGGAGGTCCCGGGGAGCTGTTTTTT. The encoded protein is CASSRVLAGGPGELFF.

By its share, this clonotype is medium-sized. J is TRBJ1-1 and V is TRBV2, with D perhaps TRBD1 (5 bases). Germline values: CDR1 SNHLY, CDR2 FYNNEI. Trimming took 2 bases from V and 11 from J, leaving 12 bases between them. The CDR3 has 12 amino acids. The CDR3, as DNA: TGTGCCAGCAGTGAACCCGGGGGGAGGGCTTTCTTT. This codes for CASSEPGGRAFF.

This clonotype was seen many times. This sequence joins TRBV20-1 and TRBJ2-4, with D maybe TRBD1 (5 bases). Between the trimmed V and J ends, which lost 0 bases and 0 bases, there was a span of 15 bases. CDR1 and CDR2 from the germline V gene are DFQATT and SNEGSKA (reference sequence). This CDR3 has 17 residues. Here the CDR3 reads CSARDLGHTIAKNIQYF. The CDR3 DNA sequence: TGCAGTGCTAGAGATCTCGGACATACTATAGCCAAAAACATTCAGTACTTC.

By sample share, this clonotype is large. This sequence joins TRBV7-2 and TRBJ1-2, with TRBD1 matching over 8 bases. After removal of 5 bases from V and 2 bases from J, the junction contained 7 bases not matched to a gene. Germline CDR1 is SGHTA and CDR2 is FQGNSA. The CDR3 covers 15 residues. CDR3 DNA: TGTGCCAGCAGCCCCCAGGGGGCGCCGAACTATGGCTACACCTTC. This encodes CASSPQGAPNYGYTF. Based on the CDR3 plus reference TRBV7-2 and TRBJ1-2, the full variable domain is GAGVSQSPSNKVTEKGKDVELRCDPISGHTALYWYRQSLGQGLEFLIYFQGNSAPDKSGLPSDRFSAERTGGSVSTLTIQRTQQEDSAVYLCASSPQGAPNYGYTFGSGTRLTVV.

Points on this clonotype: A much larger clonotype is one base distant, so this may be a read error. The chain employs TRBV7-8 and TRBJ2-5; 12 bases fit TRBD2. The CDR3 length is 14 residues. The germline CDR1 and CDR2 sequences are SGHVS and FQNEAQ. Trimming removed 8 bases from V and 7 bases from J; junction bases left unmatched: 8. The CDR3 DNA reads as TGTGCCAGCCGCCCGACTAGCGGGAGAGGGACCCAGTACTTC. Residues: CASRPTSGRGTQYF.

By frequency in the sample, this clonotype is medium-sized. The chain's CDR3 is CASGVTGIETQYF. Written as DNA, the CDR3 is TGTGCTAGTGGTGTCACAGGGATAGAGACCCAGTACTTC. The chain combines TRBV12-5 with TRBJ2-5, with a tentative D call TRBD1 (6 bases). The V and J ends lost 5 bases and 4 bases respectively, with 11 bases between them. Per the germline V gene, CDR1 is LGHNT and CDR2 is FRNRAP. The CDR3 runs 13 residues.

This clonotype was found a few times. One end of the junction is discordant with germline, which a read error may explain. The rearrangement joins TRBV29-1 to TRBJ2-7; TRBD2 matches 9 bases. The CDR3 contains 17 residues. From germline, CDR1 is SQVTM and CDR2 ANQGSEA. Written as DNA, the CDR3 is TGCAGCGTTCAACTCGAATGGGGCAGCGGGGGGTCCTGCGAGCAGTACTTC. This gives the protein CSVQLEWGSGGSCEQYF.

This clonotype was recorded at least ten times. This chain connects TRBV7-9 to TRBJ2-2; D might be TRBD1 (5 bases). The CDR3 is 15 amino acids. The germline V and J ends were trimmed by 6 bases and 6 bases, with 17 bases remaining between them. Looked up from germline, CDR1 is SEHNR and CDR2 is FQNEAQ (reference sequence). This CDR3 is CASRFSTAKPGELFF. DNA for the CDR3: TGTGCCAGCAGGTTTTCGACAGCCAAACCCGGGGAGCTGTTTTTT.